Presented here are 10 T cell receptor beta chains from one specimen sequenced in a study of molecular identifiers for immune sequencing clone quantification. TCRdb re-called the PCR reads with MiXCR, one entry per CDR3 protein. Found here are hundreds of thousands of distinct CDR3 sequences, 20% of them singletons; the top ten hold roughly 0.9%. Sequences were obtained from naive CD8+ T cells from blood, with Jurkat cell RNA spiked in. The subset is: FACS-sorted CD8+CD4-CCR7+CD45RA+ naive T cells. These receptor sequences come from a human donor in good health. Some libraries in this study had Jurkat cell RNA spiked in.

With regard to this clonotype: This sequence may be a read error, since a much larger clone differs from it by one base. The CDR3 DNA reads TGTGCCAGCAGTTTGAGTCAGGGAACCGGGGAGCCGTTTTTT. It translates to CASSLSQGTGEPFF. V gene TRBV6-5 combines with J gene TRBJ2-2, with D tentatively TRBD1 or TRBD2 (5 bases each). The germline gives CDR1 MNHEY, CDR2 SVGAGI. The CDR3 length is 14 residues.

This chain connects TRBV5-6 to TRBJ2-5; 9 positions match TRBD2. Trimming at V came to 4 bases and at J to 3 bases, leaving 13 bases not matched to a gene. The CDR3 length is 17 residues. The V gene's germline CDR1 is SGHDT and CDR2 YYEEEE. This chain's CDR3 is CASSRISGRDGEETQYF. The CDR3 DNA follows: TGTGCCAGCAGCCGGATTAGCGGGAGAGACGGTGAAGAGACCCAGTACTTC.

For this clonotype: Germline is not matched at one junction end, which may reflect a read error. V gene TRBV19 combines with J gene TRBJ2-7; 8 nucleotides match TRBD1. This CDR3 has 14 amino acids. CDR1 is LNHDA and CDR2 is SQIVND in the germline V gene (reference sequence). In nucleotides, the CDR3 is TGTGCCAGTAGTTCCGGGACAGGCGCCTACAAGCAGTACTTC. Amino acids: CASSSGTGAYKQYF.

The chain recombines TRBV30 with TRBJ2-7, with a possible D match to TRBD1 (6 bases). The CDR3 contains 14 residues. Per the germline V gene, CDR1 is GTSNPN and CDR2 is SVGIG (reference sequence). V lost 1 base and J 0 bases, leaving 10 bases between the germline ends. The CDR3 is CAWSGTASSYEQYF. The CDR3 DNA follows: TGTGCCTGGAGTGGGACAGCGAGCTCCTACGAGCAGTACTTC.

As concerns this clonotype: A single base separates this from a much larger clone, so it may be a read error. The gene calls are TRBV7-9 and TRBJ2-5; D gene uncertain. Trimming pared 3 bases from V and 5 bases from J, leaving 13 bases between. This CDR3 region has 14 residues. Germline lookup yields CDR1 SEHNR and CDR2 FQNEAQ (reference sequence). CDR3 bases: TGTGCCAGCAGCTTGATTTTGGCCGCGGAGACCCAGTACTTC. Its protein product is CASSLILAAETQYF.

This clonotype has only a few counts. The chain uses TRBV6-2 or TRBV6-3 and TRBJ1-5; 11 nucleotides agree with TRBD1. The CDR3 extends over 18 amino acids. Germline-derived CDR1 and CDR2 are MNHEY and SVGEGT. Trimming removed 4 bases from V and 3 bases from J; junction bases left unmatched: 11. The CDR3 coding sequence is TGTGCCAGCAGTTGGTTTGCCGGACAGGGGGCTTTCAATCAGCCCCAGCATTTT. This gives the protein CASSWFAGQGAFNQPQHF.

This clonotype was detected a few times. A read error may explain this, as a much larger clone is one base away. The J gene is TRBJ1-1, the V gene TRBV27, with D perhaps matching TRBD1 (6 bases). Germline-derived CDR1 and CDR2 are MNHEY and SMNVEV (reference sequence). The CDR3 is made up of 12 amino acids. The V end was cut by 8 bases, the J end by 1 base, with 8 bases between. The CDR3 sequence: CASQTGNTEAFF. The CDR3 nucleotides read TGTGCCAGCCAGACAGGGAACACTGAAGCTTTCTTT.

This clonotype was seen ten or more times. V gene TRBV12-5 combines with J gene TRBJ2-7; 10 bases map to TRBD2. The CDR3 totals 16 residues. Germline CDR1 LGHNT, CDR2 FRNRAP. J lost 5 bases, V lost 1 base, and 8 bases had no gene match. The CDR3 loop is CASGLEIAGGFDEQYF. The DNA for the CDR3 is TGTGCTAGTGGTTTGGAAATAGCGGGGGGATTCGACGAGCAGTACTTC.

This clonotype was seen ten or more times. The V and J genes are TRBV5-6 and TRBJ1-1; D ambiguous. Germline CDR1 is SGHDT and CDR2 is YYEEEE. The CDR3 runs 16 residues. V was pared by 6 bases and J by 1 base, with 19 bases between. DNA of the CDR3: TGTGCCAGCATTTTCGGGGAAGGGCCAGAGAACACTGAAGCTTTCTTT. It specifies CASIFGEGPENTEAFF. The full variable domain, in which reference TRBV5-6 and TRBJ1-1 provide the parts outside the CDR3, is DAGVTQSPTHLIKTRGQQVTLRCSPKSGHDTVSWYQQALGQGPQFIFQYYEEEERQRGNFPDRFSGHQFPNYSSELNVNALLLGDSALYLCASIFGEGPENTEAFFGQGTRLTVV.

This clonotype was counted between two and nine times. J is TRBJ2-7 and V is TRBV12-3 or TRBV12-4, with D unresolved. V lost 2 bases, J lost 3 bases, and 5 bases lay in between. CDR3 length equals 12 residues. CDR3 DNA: TGTGCCAGCAGTTTAAATGACTACGAGCAGTACTTC. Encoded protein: CASSLNDYEQYF.